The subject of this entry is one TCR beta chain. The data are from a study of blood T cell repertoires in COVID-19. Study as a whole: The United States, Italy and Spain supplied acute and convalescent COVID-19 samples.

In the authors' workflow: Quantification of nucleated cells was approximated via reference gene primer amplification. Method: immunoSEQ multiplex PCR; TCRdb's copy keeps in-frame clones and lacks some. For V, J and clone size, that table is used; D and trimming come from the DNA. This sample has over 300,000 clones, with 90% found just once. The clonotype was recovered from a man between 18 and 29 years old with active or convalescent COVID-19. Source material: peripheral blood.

The CDR3 DNA reads as TGTGCCAGCACGCGAGGCAGGGGTACCGGGGAGCTGTTTTTT. It encodes CASTRGRGTGELFF. The genes are TRBV6-5 and TRBJ2-2; tentative D call: TRBD1 (6 bases). The CDR3 runs 14 residues. Germline V lookup: CDR1 MNHEY, CDR2 SVGAGI. With 7 bases removed from V and 5 bases from J, the gap between germline ends came to 14 bases.